This is a list of T cell receptor beta chains from one sample in a study of tumor-infiltrating lymphocytes in primary liver carcinoma. TCRdb passed the multiplex PCR reads through MiXCR, listing each CDR3 protein once. The table has under 110,000 distinct CDR3 sequences, around 71% seen once. Material: liver tumor tissue from sampling region 2. Source of these receptors: a woman aged 55-69 years with primary liver carcinoma and hepatitis B virus infection. Each CDR3 is given with its conserved first and last residue. Each record gives: clone size, D gene, V gene, J gene, CDR3 protein, CDR3 DNA. A D gene is named only where the DNA matches it firmly. The size of a clone is reported for some rows only, either as once, few or many, or as a class for expanded clones.

>many|NA|TRBV5-5|TRBJ2-1
CASSLDTQHNYNEQFF
TGTGCCAGCAGCTTGGATACCCAACACAACTACAATGAGCAGTTCTTC
>NA|TRBD1|TRBV28|TRBJ1-1
CANSLGRGPSRTEAFF
TGTGCCAACAGTTTGGGCAGGGGGCCCTCGCGCACTGAAGCTTTCTTT
>many|NA|TRBV11-2|TRBJ1-4
CASSLGLLSSGEELLF
TGTGCCAGCAGCTTAGGCCTCCTTTCCTCTGGAGAAGAACTGCTTTTT
>once|NA|TRBV12-5|TRBJ2-1
CASDFEVAYNEQFF
TGTGCTAGTGACTTCGAGGTAGCTTACAATGAGCAGTTCTTC
>NA|NA|TRBV24-1|TRBJ2-3
CVTCDPTSSTDTQYF
TGTGTCACCTGTGATCCTACCTCTAGCACAGATACGCAGTATTTT
>many|NA|TRBV12-3/TRBV12-4|TRBJ2-7
CASSLASWLSSVDYEQYF
TGTGCCAGCAGTTTAGCGAGTTGGCTGAGCTCGGTGGACTACGAGCAGTACTTC
>NA|NA|TRBV21-1|TRBJ2-5
CASSKVNYSRQETQYF
TGTGCCAGCAGCAAAGTTAACTATAGTAGGCAAGAGACCCAGTACTTC
>NA|TRBD1|TRBV5-1|TRBJ2-3
CASSPVPGQGIAADKQYF
TGCGCCAGCAGCCCCGTCCCGGGACAGGGAATAGCGGCAGATAAGCAGTATTTT
>many|TRBD2|TRBV7-9|TRBJ2-7
CASSDKLAPGSYEQYF
TGTGCCAGCAGCGATAAACTAGCGCCGGGATCCTACGAGCAGTACTTC
>NA|TRBD2|TRBV11-2|TRBJ2-3
CGSSPSETSIDTQYF
TGTGGCAGCAGTCCCTCTGAGACTAGCATAGATACGCAGTATTTT
>NA|TRBD2|TRBV29-1|TRBJ2-1
CSVKTHRTSGRGSYDEQFF
TGCAGCGTTAAGACGCACCGGACTAGCGGGAGAGGGTCCTACGATGAGCAGTTCTTC
>NA|NA|TRBV6-6|TRBJ2-5
CASSYSQGTQYF
TGTGCCAGCAGTTACTCACAAGGGACACAGTACTTC
>many|NA|TRBV6-2/TRBV6-3|TRBJ2-2
CASTLLGDPGWGTGELFF
TGTGCCAGCACCCTACTAGGGGACCCGGGATGGGGTACCGGGGAGCTGTTTTTT
>NA|TRBD1|TRBV4-1|TRBJ2-7
CASSQGLQGFELYF
TGCGCCAGCAGTCAAGGGCTACAGGGGTTTGAGCTGTACTTC